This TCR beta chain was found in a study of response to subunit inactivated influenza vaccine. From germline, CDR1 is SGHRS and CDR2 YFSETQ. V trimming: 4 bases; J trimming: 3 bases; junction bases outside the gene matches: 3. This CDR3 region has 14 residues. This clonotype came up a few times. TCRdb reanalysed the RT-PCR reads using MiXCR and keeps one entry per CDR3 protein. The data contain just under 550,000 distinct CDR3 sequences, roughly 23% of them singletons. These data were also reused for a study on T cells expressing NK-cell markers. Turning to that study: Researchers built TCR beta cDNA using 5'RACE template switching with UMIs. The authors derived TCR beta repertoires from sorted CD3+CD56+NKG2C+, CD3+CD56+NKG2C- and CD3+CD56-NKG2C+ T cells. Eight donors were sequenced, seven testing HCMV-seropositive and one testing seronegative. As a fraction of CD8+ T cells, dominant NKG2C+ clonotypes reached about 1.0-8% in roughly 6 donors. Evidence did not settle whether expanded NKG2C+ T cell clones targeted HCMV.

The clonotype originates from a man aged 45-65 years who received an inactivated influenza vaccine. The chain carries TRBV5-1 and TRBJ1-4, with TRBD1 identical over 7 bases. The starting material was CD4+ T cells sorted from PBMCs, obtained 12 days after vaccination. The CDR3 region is CASSVQGANEKLFF. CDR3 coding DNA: TGCGCCAGCAGCGTGCAGGGGGCTAATGAAAAACTGTTTTTT.